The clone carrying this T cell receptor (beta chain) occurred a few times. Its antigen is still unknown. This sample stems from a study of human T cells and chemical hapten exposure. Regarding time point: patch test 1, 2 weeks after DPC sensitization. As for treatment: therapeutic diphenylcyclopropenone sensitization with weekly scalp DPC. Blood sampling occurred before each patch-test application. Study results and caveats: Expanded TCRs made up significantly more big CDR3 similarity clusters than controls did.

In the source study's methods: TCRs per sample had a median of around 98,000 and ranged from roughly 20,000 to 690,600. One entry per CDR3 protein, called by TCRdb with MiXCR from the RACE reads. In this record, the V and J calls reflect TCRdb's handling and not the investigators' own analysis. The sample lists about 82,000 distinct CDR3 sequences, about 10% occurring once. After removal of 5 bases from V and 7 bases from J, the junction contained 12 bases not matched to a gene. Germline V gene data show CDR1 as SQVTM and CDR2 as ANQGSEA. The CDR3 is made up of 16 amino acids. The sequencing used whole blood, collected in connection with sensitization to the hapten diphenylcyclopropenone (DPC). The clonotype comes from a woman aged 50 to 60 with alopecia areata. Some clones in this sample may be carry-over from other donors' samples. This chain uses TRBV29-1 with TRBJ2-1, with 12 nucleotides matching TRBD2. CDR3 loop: CSVPRPTSGRLNEQFF. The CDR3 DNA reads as TGCAGCGTTCCCAGGCCGACTAGCGGGAGACTGAATGAGCAGTTCTTC.